This T cell receptor (beta chain) was identified in a study of Graves' ophthalmopathy and Graves' hyperthyroidism. Overall study results and limits: Most thyroid clonotypes with frequency above 0.001 were detected in blood too.

Trimming removed 9 bases from V and 5 bases from J; junction bases left unmatched: 5. The germline CDR1 and CDR2 sequences are LNHDA and SQIVND (reference sequence). The CDR3 totals 13 residues. RNA transcripts were the template, and TCR beta CDR3 regions were amplified from them. An opening RT-PCR round employed HTBI primers and preceded a second-round multiplex PCR. A single record per CDR3 protein comes from TCRdb applying MiXCR to the multiplex PCR reads. This repertoire shows under 250,000 distinct CDR3 sequences, approximately 21% found once; its top ten account for roughly 44%. This clonotype was seen at least ten times. Its target is not known.

The sequence was collected from a woman aged 50 to 60 with Graves' ophthalmopathy. The chain uses TRBV19 and TRBJ1-5, with TRBD1 matching over 9 bases. Sequencing input: peripheral blood. As DNA, the CDR3 is TGTGCCAGCCGGGACAGGGATGATCAGCCCCAGCATTTT. Protein sequence: CASRDRDDQPQHF.